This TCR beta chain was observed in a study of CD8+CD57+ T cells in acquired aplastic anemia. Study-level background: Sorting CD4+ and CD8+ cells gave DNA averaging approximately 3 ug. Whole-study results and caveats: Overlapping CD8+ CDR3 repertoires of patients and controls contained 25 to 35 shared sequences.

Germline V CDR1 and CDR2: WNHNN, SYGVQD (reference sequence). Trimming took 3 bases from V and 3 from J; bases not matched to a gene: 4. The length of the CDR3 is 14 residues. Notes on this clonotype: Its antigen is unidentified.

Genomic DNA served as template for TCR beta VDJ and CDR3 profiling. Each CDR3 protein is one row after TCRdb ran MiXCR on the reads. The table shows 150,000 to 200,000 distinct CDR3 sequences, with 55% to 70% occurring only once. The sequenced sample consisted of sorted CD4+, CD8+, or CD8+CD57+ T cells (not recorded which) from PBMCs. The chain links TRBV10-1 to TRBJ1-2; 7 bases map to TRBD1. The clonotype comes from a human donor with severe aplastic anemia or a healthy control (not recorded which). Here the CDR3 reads CASSDWGQHYGYTF. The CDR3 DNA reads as TGCGCCAGCAGTGATTGGGGACAGCACTATGGCTACACCTTC.